Listed below are T cell receptor beta chains from one sample, sequenced in a study of blood T cell repertoires in COVID-19. The assay was immunoSEQ multiplex PCR, and TCRdb's table has in-frame clones only and misses some. This table has approximately 66,000 clones, less than 85% appearing once. Material for sequencing was peripheral blood. The receptor set was obtained from a man aged 60 to 75 with acute or convalescent COVID-19. CDR3s include the opening cysteine and the closing phenylalanine or tryptophan. Each record gives: CDR3 protein, CDR3 DNA, D gene, J gene, V gene, clone size. D genes are given only for firm matches. Clone sizes are given selectively: once, few, many, or a class where the clone is expanded.

CASSLDRGLRNEQFF | TGTGCCAGCAGCCTGGACAGGGGTCTTAGGAATGAGCAGTTCTTC | TRBD1 | TRBJ2-1 | TRBV5-6 | NA
CASTGEGQPQHF | TGTGCCAGCACCGGGGAGGGACAGCCCCAGCATTTT | NA | TRBJ1-5 | TRBV28 | NA
CAISDSIQGNTGELFF | TGTGCCATCAGTGACTCAATACAGGGGAACACCGGGGAGCTGTTTTTT | NA | TRBJ2-2 | TRBV10-3 | few
CASSPAEETEAFF | TGTGCCAGCTCACCAGCGGAAGAAACTGAAGCTTTCTTT | NA | TRBJ1-1 | TRBV18 | few
CASSRSTGEGSPLHF | TGTGCCAGCAGTAGATCGACAGGAGAGGGTTCACCCCTCCACTTT | NA | TRBJ1-6 | TRBV6-5 | NA
CASSSSPGLAGTDTQYF | TGTGCCAGCAGCTCTTCCCCGGGACTAGCGGGCACAGATACGCAGTATTTT | TRBD2 | TRBJ2-3 | TRBV7-9 | NA
CASSDADTINQPQHF | TGTGCCAGCAGTGACGCCGATACAATTAATCAGCCCCAGCATTTT | NA | TRBJ1-5 | TRBV2 | NA
CASSRGGGGDTQYF | TGTGCCAGCAGCAGGGGCGGGGGAGGAGATACGCAGTATTTT | TRBD2 | TRBJ2-3 | TRBV7-3 | NA
CASSWAKGVLTQYF | TGCGCCAGCAGCTGGGCCAAAGGGGTTTTAACCCAGTACTTC | NA | TRBJ2-5 | TRBV5-1 | NA
CASRGDRVLEKLFF | TGTGCCAGCAGAGGGGACAGGGTACTTGAAAAACTGTTTTTT | TRBD1 | TRBJ1-4 | TRBV6-5 | once
CAIRETSGSGEQYF | TGTGCCATCAGGGAGACTAGCGGGAGTGGCGAGCAGTACTTC | TRBD2 | TRBJ2-7 | TRBV10-3 | NA
CSASEGSQEGEQFF | TGCAGTGCTAGTGAGGGGTCCCAGGAGGGTGAGCAGTTCTTC | NA | TRBJ2-1 | TRBV20-1 | NA
CASSLSGTGDRGLFF | TGTGCCAGCAGTTTATCGGGGACAGGGGATCGAGGACTGTTTTTT | TRBD1 | TRBJ1-4 | TRBV27 | NA
CASGLSGPDTQYF | TGTGCCAGCGGCTTGTCAGGTCCAGATACGCAGTATTTT | NA | TRBJ2-3 | TRBV11-3 | NA
CASSRDSEAFF | TGTGCCAGCAGCCGGGACAGCGAAGCTTTCTTT | TRBD1 | TRBJ1-1 | TRBV3-1/TRBV3-2 | NA
CASSEWGGYGYTF | TGTGCCAGCAGTGAATGGGGAGGCTATGGCTACACCTTC | NA | TRBJ1-2 | TRBV6-1 | NA
CASSNRGREETQYF | TGTGCCAGCAGCAACAGGGGAAGGGAGGAGACCCAGTACTTC | TRBD1 | TRBJ2-5 | TRBV4-2 | NA
CASSLVAGGSMGSGYTF | TGCGCCAGCAGCTTGGTGGCAGGGGGCTCTATGGGAAGTGGCTACACCTTC | TRBD1 | TRBJ1-2 | TRBV5-1 | few
CASSTRGFQETQYF | TGTGCCAGCAGCACCCGGGGGTTCCAAGAGACCCAGTACTTC | NA | TRBJ2-5 | TRBV5-6 | NA
CASSSGAQQPQHF | TGTGCCAGTAGCTCAGGGGCTCAACAGCCCCAGCATTTT | NA | TRBJ1-5 | TRBV19 | NA
CASSLRRRDSGANVLTF | TGTGCCAGCAGTTTACGCAGGAGGGACTCTGGGGCCAACGTCCTGACTTTC | NA | TRBJ2-6 | TRBV27 | NA
CAWSQGGTTEAFF | TGTGCCTGGAGTCAAGGGGGCACCACTGAAGCTTTCTTT | TRBD1 | TRBJ1-1 | TRBV30 | few